This T cell receptor (beta chain) was captured in a study of blood T cell repertoires in COVID-19. This clone has a single count. In the original workflow: Estimated nucleated cell counts came from reference gene primer amplification. Profiled with immunoSEQ multiplex PCR; TCRdb holds only in-frame clones, not every one. For V, J and clone size, that table is used; D and trimming come from the DNA. Of 200,000 to 250,000 clones in the sample, roughly nine tenths are singletons; the top ten hold under 3.5%. Participants came from fewer than 25 US areas, aged about 18 to 100 years. Each participant's cohort was designated according to participant-reported clinical history. This CDR3 is built from 15 residues. CDR1 SNHLY and CDR2 FYNNEI come from the germline V gene. The V gene end was trimmed by 8 bases and the J gene end by 4 bases; junction bases not matched to a gene: 12.

V is TRBV2 and J is TRBJ2-7, with 9 bases aligning to TRBD1. The specimen sequenced was PBMCs or T cells enriched from blood (not recorded which). This clonotype was sampled from a woman younger than 35 in a cohort exposed to, infected with or recovered from COVID-19 (not recorded which). The DNA for the CDR3 is TGTGCCAGCGGCAAAACCGGGACAGGGTATTACGAGCAGTACTTC. This sequence encodes CASGKTGTGYYEQYF.